Given below is one T cell receptor beta chain in context. The sample originates from a study of blood T cell repertoires in COVID-19. The wider study: The samples span acute and convalescent COVID-19 from the United States, Italy and Spain. T cells, B-cell-depleted T cells, or PBMCs provided the cDNA or gDNA that served as material.

V lost 2 bases, J lost 1 base, and 12 bases lay in between. Germline V CDR1 and CDR2: SGDLS, YYNGEE. The length of the CDR3 is 15 residues. Source study methods: Using reference gene primer amplification, nucleated cell counts were estimated. The method was immunoSEQ multiplex PCR; TCRdb's version includes in-frame clones alone and lacks a portion of them. That table furnishes V, J and clone size, whereas the DNA furnished D and trimming. The sample yields about 200,000 clones, roughly 88% seen once. The TCR originated in a man between 18 and 29 years old with active or convalescent COVID-19. Specimen: peripheral blood. The V gene is TRBV9, the J gene TRBJ1-1; D might be TRBD1 (5 bases). The chain's CDR3 is CASSVEGLTNTEAFF. The CDR3 DNA reads TGTGCCAGCAGCGTGGAGGGGTTGACGAACACTGAAGCTTTCTTT.